Listed here are 4 T cell receptor beta chains from one sample, sequenced in a study of blood T cell repertoires in COVID-19. Only in-frame clones appear in the TCRdb table, and some are missing; sequencing was by immunoSEQ multiplex PCR. The sample has 290,000 or so clones; about 93% are singletons. The sequencing input was PBMCs or T cells enriched from blood (not recorded which). These receptors originate from a woman aged 25 to 45 who had recovered from COVID-19.

This clone was seen only once. V and J are TRBV7-6 and TRBJ2-4; TRBD1 matches 7 bases. The germline V gene has CDR1 SGHVS and CDR2 FNYEAQ. The CDR3 consists of 15 residues. V shed 6 bases, J shed 3 bases, and the junction held 8 bases outside the gene matches. CDR3 bases: TGTGCCAGCAGAATTACAGGGGCGGACAAAAACATTCAGTACTTC. Amino acid sequence: CASRITGADKNIQYF.

The chain uses TRBV28 and TRBJ1-5; D uncertain. Trimming took 3 bases from V and 4 from J, leaving 13 bases between them. Per the germline V gene, CDR1 is MDHEN and CDR2 is SYDVKM. The CDR3 totals 15 residues. The CDR3 sequence is CASSFGLTENQPQHF. Here the CDR3 DNA reads TGTGCCAGCAGTTTTGGACTTACCGAGAATCAGCCCCAGCATTTT.

The rearrangement uses TRBV19 and TRBJ2-7; 11 nucleotides line up with TRBD1. This CDR3 contains 16 residues. Germline-derived CDR1 and CDR2 are LNHDA and SQIVND (reference sequence). V dropped 5 bases and J dropped 5; count of bases not matched to a gene: 11. The chain's CDR3 is CASSADRGQLGDEQYF. CDR3 DNA sequence: TGTGCCAGTAGTGCGGACAGGGGGCAATTGGGGGACGAGCAGTACTTC.

This clone has just one count. V usage is TRBV30 and J usage is TRBJ2-2; D unclear. With 3 bases removed from V and 8 bases from J, the gap between germline ends came to 16 bases. The CDR3 is 14 amino acids. CDR1 and CDR2 from the germline V gene are GTSNPN and SVGIG (reference sequence). The CDR3 nucleotides are TGTGCCTGGAGGGAAGATACCCGGCGGGGGGAGCTGTTTTTT. It codes for CAWREDTRRGELFF. The full variable domain, completed using reference TRBV30 and TRBJ2-2, is SQTIHQWPATLVQPVGSPLSLECTVEGTSNPNLYWYRQAAGRGLQLLFYSVGIGQISSEVPQNLSASRPQDRQFILSSKKLLLSDSGFYLCAWREDTRRGELFFGEGSRLTVL.